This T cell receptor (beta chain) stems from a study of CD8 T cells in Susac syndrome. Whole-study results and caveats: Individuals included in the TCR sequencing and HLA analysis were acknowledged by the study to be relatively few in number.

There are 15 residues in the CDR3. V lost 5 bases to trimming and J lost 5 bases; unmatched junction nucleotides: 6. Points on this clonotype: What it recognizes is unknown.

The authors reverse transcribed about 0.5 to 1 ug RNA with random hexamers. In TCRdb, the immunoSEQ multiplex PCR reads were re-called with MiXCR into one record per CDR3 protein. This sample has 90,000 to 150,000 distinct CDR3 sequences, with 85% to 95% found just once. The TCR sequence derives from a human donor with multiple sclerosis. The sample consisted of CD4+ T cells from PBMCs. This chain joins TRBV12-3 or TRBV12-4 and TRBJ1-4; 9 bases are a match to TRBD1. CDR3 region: CASSIQGQGNEKLFF. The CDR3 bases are TGTGCCAGCAGTATCCAGGGACAGGGCAATGAAAAACTGTTTTTT.